These 28 T cell receptor beta chains came from one sample sequenced in a study of regulatory T cells in long-lasting Graves disease. Time point indicated: newly diagnosed GD, antithyroid drugs for less than 3 months. Generation of the TCR library employed RNA extracted from PBMCs. TCR beta libraries were built with iRepertoire HTBI primers and Arm-PCR of CDR3 regions. From the multiplex PCR reads, TCRdb called clonotypes with MiXCR, one entry per CDR3 protein. The profile shows 510,000 or so distinct CDR3 sequences, 9.5% to 15% of them singletons. This sample was also put to use in a study of T cells in Graves' hyperthyroidism and ophthalmopathy.

The source material was peripheral blood mononuclear cells (PBMCs), sampled at new diagnosis, from a patient treated with antithyroid drugs. The receptors were sampled from a woman aged 30 to 39 with Graves disease.

This clonotype was detected many times. The J gene is TRBJ2-7, the V gene TRBV2; no reliable D call. There are 17 residues in the CDR3. Germline V gene lookup returns CDR1 SNHLY and CDR2 FYNNEI. V was pared by 0 bases and J by 3 bases, with 18 bases between. The CDR3 region is CASSEALRVPDDYEQYF. The CDR3 DNA reads as TGTGCCAGCAGTGAAGCGCTTCGGGTGCCCGACGACTACGAGCAGTACTTC.

This clonotype was seen ten or more times. The rearrangement links TRBV7-2 to TRBJ2-3; D is perhaps TRBD2 (5 bases). CDR3 length equals 15 residues. Germline-derived CDR1 and CDR2 are SGHTA and FQGNSA. Trimming cost V 4 bases and J 2 bases, with 13 bases left between them. The CDR3 sequence is CASSSDGENTDTQYF. DNA for the CDR3: TGTGCCAGCAGCTCAGACGGGGAAAACACAGATACGCAGTATTTT.

This clonotype was counted at least ten times. CDR3 in DNA: TGTGCCAGCAGCACAGCCCGGGTGAAGGGCTACGAGCAGTACTTC. Translation: CASSTARVKGYEQYF. The gene calls are TRBV12-3 or TRBV12-4 and TRBJ2-7; no clear D. V lost 6 bases, J lost 3 bases, and 18 bases lay in between. The CDR3 has 15 amino acids.

This clonotype was counted between two and nine times. The chain couples TRBV7-9 to TRBJ2-1; 12 nucleotides agree with TRBD2. CDR3 length: 15 amino acids. The V segment lost 5 bases and the J segment 7 bases; nucleotides outside the gene matches: 6. Germline-derived CDR1 and CDR2 are SEHNR and FQNEAQ (reference sequence). The CDR3 region is CASSRTSGRFNEQFF. The CDR3, as DNA: TGTGCCAGCAGCCGAACTAGCGGGAGGTTTAATGAGCAGTTCTTC.

This chain uses TRBV15 with TRBJ2-1; 12 nucleotides align to TRBD2. The CDR3 sequence is 15 residues long. In germline, CDR1 is LNHNV, CDR2 YYDKDF (reference sequence). V shed 4 bases, J shed 9 bases, and the junction held 7 bases outside the gene matches. The CDR3 DNA is TGTGCCACCAGCAAGACTAGCGGGAGTTGGGCTGAGCAGTTCTTC. Its protein is CATSKTSGSWAEQFF.

This clonotype was found many times. The V call is TRBV10-2, the J call TRBJ2-5, with 10 bases fitting TRBD2. Per germline, CDR1 WSHSY and CDR2 SAAADI. Trimming at V came to 8 bases and at J to 5 bases, leaving 8 bases not matched to a gene. This CDR3 has 14 residues. The CDR3 sequence is CASRASGRRETQYF. The CDR3 DNA is TGCGCCAGCCGAGCTAGCGGGAGAAGGGAGACCCAGTACTTC.

Ten or more counts support this clonotype. This chain uses TRBV29-1 with TRBJ2-1; D is tentatively TRBD1 or TRBD2 (5 bases each). The CDR3 consists of 12 residues. V was cut by 4 bases and J by 8 bases, with 12 bases left in between. Germline V gene lookup returns CDR1 SQVTM and CDR2 ANQGSEA. For the CDR3, the DNA is TGCAGCGTTGTATATCGGGACGATGAGCAGTTCTTC. As protein: CSVVYRDDEQFF.

This clonotype was observed many times. The CDR3 DNA follows: TGTGCCAGCAGTTTAAACTGGGTGATGAGGGATGAGCAGTTCTTC. As protein: CASSLNWVMRDEQFF. The chain carries TRBV12-3 or TRBV12-4 and TRBJ2-1; tentatively, D is TRBD2 (5 bases). The CDR3 is made up of 15 amino acids. Trimming cost V 2 bases and J 8 bases, with 16 bases left between them.

The sample holds one count of this clonotype. The junction does not match germline at one end; this may be a read error. The gene calls are TRBV7-3 and TRBJ2-1; 12 bases fit TRBD2. This CDR3 comprises 15 residues. Germline V gives CDR1 SGHTA, CDR2 FQGTGA. The CDR3 DNA reads as TGTGTCAGCAGCTTCCTAGCGGGAGGGGAAAATGAGCAGTTCTTC. This sequence encodes CVSSFLAGGENEQFF. Full variable domain (missing parts from reference TRBV7-3 and TRBJ2-1): GAGVSQTPSNKVTEKGKYVELRCDPISGHTALYWYRQSLGQGPEFLIYFQGTGAADDSGLPNDRFFAVRPEGSVSTLKIQRTERGDSAVYLCVSSFLAGGENEQFFGPGTRLTVL.

This clonotype was found a few times. CDR3 sequence (DNA): TGTGCCATCAGTGTGGCCAGGGGAGGCGAGCAGTACTTC. Protein sequence: CAISVARGGEQYF. This sequence joins TRBV10-3 and TRBJ2-7; D assignment may be TRBD1 or TRBD2 (6 bases each). The CDR3 has 13 residues. V was pared by 4 bases and J by 6 bases, with 13 bases between. CDR1 and CDR2 (germline): ENHRY, SYGVKD.

This clonotype was detected ten times or more. This chain joins TRBV28 and TRBJ1-2; D gene uncertain. The CDR3 loop spans 10 amino acids. V was clipped by 6 bases and J by 4 bases, with 3 bases between them. Per germline, CDR1 MDHEN and CDR2 SYDVKM. CDR3 loop: CASSRYGYTF. Here the CDR3 DNA reads TGTGCCAGCAGCCGCTATGGCTACACCTTC.

This clonotype was seen ten or more times. The chain employs TRBV7-2 and TRBJ2-5, with 10 positions matching TRBD2. The V and J ends lost 1 base and 0 bases, in that order; junction bases with no gene match: 5. The CDR3 is 17 residues long. CDR1 SGHTA and CDR2 FQGNSA come from the germline V gene. The CDR3 is CASSLGTSGVYQETQYF. CDR3 nucleotide sequence: TGTGCCAGCAGCTTAGGAACTAGCGGGGTATACCAAGAGACCCAGTACTTC.

This clonotype was seen a handful of times. The chain has TRBV18 and TRBJ2-1; D unclear. Germline V gives CDR1 KGHSH, CDR2 LQKENI. The germline V and J ends were trimmed by 2 bases and 7 bases, with 15 bases remaining between them. The CDR3 extends over 15 amino acids. For the CDR3, the DNA is TGTGCCAGCTCACCAAGTGTGGGTGTTACGAATGAGCAGTTCTTC. Translation gives CASSPSVGVTNEQFF.

This clonotype occurred many times. The chain joins TRBV7-2 to TRBJ2-7; 11 bases match TRBD2. The V gene end was trimmed by 6 bases and the J gene end by 3 bases; junction bases not matched to a gene: 4. CDR1 SGHTA and CDR2 FQGNSA come from the germline V gene. The CDR3 length is 14 residues. CDR3 bases: TGTGCCAGCAGGAGTACTAGCGGGAGCTACGAGCAGTACTTC. Amino acids: CASRSTSGSYEQYF.

This clonotype has a count of ten or more. V usage is TRBV11-2 and J usage is TRBJ1-1, with D uncertain. The germline CDR1 and CDR2 sequences are SGHAT and FQNNGV. The CDR3 extends over 13 amino acids. Trimming cost V 5 bases and J 4 bases, with 11 bases left between them. CDR3: CASSGYPVTEAFF. The CDR3 region has the DNA TGTGCCAGCAGCGGATACCCGGTCACTGAAGCTTTCTTT.

This clonotype has at least ten counts. The V call is TRBV20-1, the J call TRBJ2-3, with TRBD1 as a possible D gene (5 bases). In germline, CDR1 is DFQATT, CDR2 SNEGSKA (reference sequence). Trimming cost V 0 bases and J 5 bases, with 15 bases left between them. The CDR3 loop spans 15 amino acids. The CDR3 here is CSARDSQATGDTQYF. For the CDR3, the DNA is TGCAGTGCTAGAGATTCACAGGCGACGGGAGATACGCAGTATTTT.

This clonotype was counted many times. The chain carries TRBV12-3 or TRBV12-4 and TRBJ1-5; unclear D gene. This CDR3 contains 15 residues. The V end lost 1 base, the J end lost 6 bases, and 13 bases lay between the germline ends. Here the CDR3 DNA reads TGTGCCAGCAGTTTAGATCTTAGACGAATTCAGCCCCAGCATTTT. Amino acids: CASSLDLRRIQPQHF.

The chain couples TRBV2 to TRBJ2-1; 7 bases fit TRBD1. Germline V lookup: CDR1 SNHLY, CDR2 FYNNEI. V gave up 5 bases and J gave up 2 bases; unmatched junction bases: 3. The CDR3 extends over 14 amino acids. The CDR3 DNA is TGTGCCAGCAGTTATGACAGGGCCTACAATGAGCAGTTCTTC. It is translated as CASSYDRAYNEQFF. The full variable domain, in which reference TRBV2 and TRBJ2-1 provide the parts outside the CDR3, is EPEVTQTPSHQVTQMGQEVILRCVPISNHLYFYWYRQILGQKVEFLVSFYNNEISEKSEIFDDQFSVERPDGSNFTLKIRSTKLEDSAMYFCASSYDRAYNEQFFGPGTRLTVL.

V usage is TRBV6-9 and J usage is TRBJ1-5; the D gene is possibly TRBD1 (6 bases). Germline V gives CDR1 MNHGY, CDR2 SVAAGI. The CDR3 totals 21 residues. Trimming stripped 3 bases from V and 0 bases from J, with 27 bases between. CDR3 amino acids: CASSYSSFTGLIRDSNQPQHF. The CDR3 DNA reads as TGTGCCAGCAGTTACTCTTCTTTTACAGGGTTGATTAGGGATAGCAATCAGCCCCAGCATTTT.

As DNA, the CDR3 is TGTGCCAGCACCCTAGTGGCAGGGGGAGGAGAAGGCTACACCTTC. It codes for CASTLVAGGGEGYTF. The genes are TRBV7-9 and TRBJ1-2; TRBD1 matches 7 bases. The J segment lost 8 bases and the V segment lost 7 bases, leaving 16 bases of the junction unmatched. Germline CDR1 and CDR2: SEHNR and FQNEAQ (reference sequence). CDR3 size: 15 residues.

This clonotype showed up many times. The chain recombines TRBV28 with TRBJ2-1; D possibly corresponds to TRBD1 (6 bases). CDR3 size: 15 residues. Looked up from germline, CDR1 is MDHEN and CDR2 is SYDVKM. The V end was cut by 2 bases, the J end by 3 bases, with 11 bases between. The CDR3 protein is CASSLPRGFYNEQFF. The CDR3 DNA reads as TGTGCCAGCAGTTTACCCAGGGGATTCTACAATGAGCAGTTCTTC. Full variable domain (outside the CDR3, taken from reference TRBV28 and TRBJ2-1): DVKVTQSSRYLVKRTGEKVFLECVQDMDHENMFWYRQDPGLGLRLIYFSYDVKMKEKGDIPEGYSVSREKKERFSLILESASTNQTSMYLCASSLPRGFYNEQFFGPGTRLTVL.

There are many counts of this clonotype. V is TRBV28 and J is TRBJ1-2; no clear D gene. Trimming stripped 5 bases from V and 7 bases from J, with 8 bases between. The CDR3 covers 11 residues. Germline lookup yields CDR1 MDHEN and CDR2 SYDVKM. The CDR3, as DNA: TGTGCCAGCAGTCCCCATACTGGCTACACCTTC. Translation: CASSPHTGYTF.

Only a few counts were recorded for this clonotype. The CDR3 coding sequence is TGCAGTGCTAGAGTCCGACTAGCTCGGATCGAGCAGTACTTC. It is translated as CSARVRLARIEQYF. The chain uses TRBV20-1 and TRBJ2-7, with TRBD2 matching over 7 bases. Trimming cost V 1 base and J 6 bases; bases outside gene matches: 9. Germline loops: CDR1 DFQATT, CDR2 SNEGSKA (reference sequence). This CDR3 region has 14 residues.

This clonotype turned up a few times. The chain combines TRBV7-9 with TRBJ2-5; D gene unclear. The V end was cut by 6 bases, the J end by 5 bases, with 10 bases between. The CDR3 is 12 residues long. Germline lookup yields CDR1 SEHNR and CDR2 FQNEAQ (reference sequence). The CDR3 protein is CASRPDGETQYF. The CDR3 bases are TGTGCCAGCAGACCCGACGGGGAGACCCAGTACTTC.

This clonotype appeared a few times. J is TRBJ2-3 and V is TRBV7-3; D is unclear. Germline-derived CDR1 and CDR2 are SGHTA and FQGTGA. The CDR3 has 13 amino acids. V was pared by 5 bases and J by 0 bases, with 6 bases between. CDR3 amino acids: CASSRVSTDTQYF. In DNA, the CDR3 is TGTGCCAGCAGCCGAGTCAGCACAGATACGCAGTATTTT.

Ten or more counts support this clonotype. The chain couples TRBV5-1 to TRBJ2-7; TRBD1 matches 11 bases. The CDR3 spans 16 residues. V trimming: 0 bases; J trimming: 4 bases; junction bases outside the gene matches: 6. Germline assignment: CDR1 SGHRS and CDR2 YFSETQ. CDR3 nucleotide sequence: TGCGCCAGCAGCTTGGGGCGGGGACAGGGGGTTTACGAGCAGTACTTC. It codes for CASSLGRGQGVYEQYF.

This clonotype was observed a handful of times. A much larger clone differs from this one at a single base, so this may be a read error. V and J are TRBV27 and TRBJ1-1, with D perhaps TRBD1 (6 bases). This CDR3 has 16 amino acids. With 6 bases removed from V and 10 bases from J, the gap between germline ends came to 27 bases. CDR1 and CDR2 (germline): MNHEY, SMNVEV (reference sequence). The DNA of the CDR3 is TGTGCCAGCAGCCCGAGGGGTGGGGGCCTCCGGTCTGGAGCTTTCTTT. Translated: CASSPRGGGLRSGAFF.

The rearrangement links TRBV4-1 to TRBJ2-3, with 11 positions matching TRBD2. V gave up 1 base and J gave up 2 bases; unmatched junction bases: 5. The CDR3 consists of 17 residues. Germline loops: CDR1 MGHRA, CDR2 YSYEKL. CDR3 bases: TGCGCCAGCAGCCAAGTCGGGACTAGCGGATACACAGATACGCAGTATTTT. It translates to CASSQVGTSGYTDTQYF.